The sequence of this TCR beta chain was determined in a study of blood T cell repertoires in COVID-19. Study information: There were acute and convalescent COVID-19 samples, and they came from the United States, Italy and Spain. T cells, B-cell-depleted T cells, or PBMCs provided the cDNA or gDNA that served as material.

Per germline, CDR1 SGHKS and CDR2 YYEKEE (reference sequence). CDR3 size: 15 residues. The V and J ends lost 4 bases and 1 base respectively, with 14 bases between them. Source study methods: Estimation of nucleated cell counts relied on the amplification of reference gene primers. This table comes from immunoSEQ multiplex PCR, and its TCRdb copy is limited to in-frame clones, with some not included. V and J calls and clone size are as listed in that table; D and trimming were resolved from the DNA. The sample comprises 80,000 or so clones, 81% of which are singletons, and around 40% rests with the top ten.

The chain recombines TRBV5-5 with TRBJ1-1; TRBD1 is a possible D gene (6 bases). The clonotype was recovered from a man aged 80 or over with acute or convalescent COVID-19. The sample was peripheral blood. This CDR3 reads CASSTTDRTNTEAFF. DNA of the CDR3: TGTGCCAGCAGCACTACAGACAGGACGAACACTGAAGCTTTCTTT.